These T cell receptor beta chains were read from a single sample in a study of T cells in Graves' hyperthyroidism and ophthalmopathy. TCRdb itself ran the multiplex PCR reads through MiXCR, one entry per CDR3 protein. In the table there are approximately 640,000 distinct CDR3 sequences, 15% to 20% of which are singletons. Sequenced material: blood. These receptors came from a man between 50 and 59 years old with Graves' hyperthyroidism. Both conserved end residues are trimmed from each CDR3. Each record gives: J gene, V gene, CDR3 protein.

>TRBJ1-1|TRBV6-2/TRBV6-3
ASSSPDRRNTEAF
>TRBJ2-2|TRBV27
ASRTLRDRGTGELF
>TRBJ2-5|TRBV5-1
ASSLAFKPEETQY
>TRBJ2-3|TRBV29-1
SVDSTDTQY
>TRBJ2-1|TRBV11-1
ASSLGVHNEQF
>TRBJ2-2|TRBV7-6
ASSLSPTNTGELF
>TRBJ2-2|TRBV14
ASSQGSPTGELF
>TRBJ1-5|TRBV2
ASSATNRGNQPQH
>TRBJ2-3|TRBV7-3
ASSFSSGALTDTQY
>TRBJ2-7|TRBV27
ASSLRQGYLIGQIYEQY
>TRBJ2-7|TRBV6-1
ASTGVAGGHEQY
>TRBJ1-6|TRBV10-2
ASSEQGRDSPLH
>TRBJ2-4|TRBV28
ATTSGLNIQY
>TRBJ1-1|TRBV20-1
SARSDRGHTEAF
>TRBJ2-1|TRBV11-2
ASRPTTGLRNEQF
>TRBJ1-1|TRBV12-3/TRBV12-4
ASSLTPTNTEAF
>TRBJ2-7|TRBV11-1
ASSPRRGGSYEQY
>TRBJ2-2|TRBV5-1
ASRAKGTGELF
>TRBJ2-5|TRBV7-6
ASSRTSGRGRGETQY
>TRBJ1-1|TRBV6-1
ASSHPGGVNTEAF
>TRBJ2-1|TRBV30
ASFRTSGGDNEQF
>TRBJ2-7|TRBV11-2
ASSLDEWGQGTYEQY
>TRBJ2-5|TRBV7-9
ASTFQTETQY
>TRBJ2-7|TRBV28
ASSSSGQDLYEQY
>TRBJ1-1|TRBV12-3/TRBV12-4
ASSRGYIAEAF
>TRBJ2-3|TRBV28
ATSSRKSTDTQY
>TRBJ1-4|TRBV7-2
ASSDKRQGREKLF
>TRBJ2-7|TRBV2
ARGGQQSYEQY
>TRBJ2-1|TRBV15
ATSTPQSGEQF
>TRBJ2-5|TRBV28
ASTSGFRVQETQY
>TRBJ2-5|TRBV4-1
ASSHPSGRVLETQY
>TRBJ2-7|TRBV5-1
ASSFATDISYEQY
>TRBJ2-7|TRBV18
ASSPGLSLSEQY
>TRBJ1-5|TRBV20-1
SARTIGGNQPQH
>TRBJ1-1|TRBV2
ASSASSGGQHTEAF
>TRBJ1-5|TRBV7-2
ASSLLTGTGAGVGNQPQH
>TRBJ2-7|TRBV6-5
ASSYTGLARTYEQY
>TRBJ2-5|TRBV9
ASSERGRLSETQY
>TRBJ2-1|TRBV7-2
ASSSRIASWANEQF
>TRBJ2-1|TRBV20-1
SAAVSSYNEQF
>TRBJ2-7|TRBV27
ASSLWPGQFYEQY
>TRBJ2-4|TRBV28
ASSLAGGPSYAPAKNIQY
>TRBJ1-5|TRBV2
ASSGMYSNQPQH
>TRBJ2-5|TRBV27
ASSWGNPEETQY
>TRBJ2-2|TRBV19
ASSNRAGHTNTGELF
>TRBJ2-7|TRBV11-2
ASSLARGGGGSYEQY